These 18 T cell receptor beta chains were sequenced from one sample in a study of blood T cell repertoires in COVID-19. Profiling relied on immunoSEQ multiplex PCR, and the TCRdb table lists in-frame clones only, not all of them. The repertoire has about 160,000 clones, 82% of them found once; the top ten carry 6.5% to 9%. The sequenced sample was peripheral blood. The origin of the receptors is a woman in her 40s with COVID-19, enrolled during active disease.

At least ten counts were recorded for this clone. The chain employs TRBV6-4 and TRBJ2-2; a possible D gene is TRBD2 (5 bases). The CDR3 spans 13 residues. Germline CDR1 and CDR2: MRHNA and SNTAGT. Trimming stripped 4 bases from V and 8 bases from J, with 11 bases between. CDR3 coding DNA: TGTGCCAGCAGTGGGGGAGCGGCGGGGGAGCTGTTTTTT. It encodes CASSGGAAGELFF.

The chain links TRBV6-6 to TRBJ1-1; 10 positions match TRBD1. The germline V gene has CDR1 MNHNY and CDR2 SVGAGI (reference sequence). The CDR3 totals 13 residues. J lost 6 bases, V lost 6 bases, and 4 bases had no gene match. CDR3 loop: CASSRDRGAEAFF. The CDR3 coding sequence is TGTGCCAGCAGCCGGGACAGGGGAGCTGAAGCTTTCTTT.

This rearrangement joins TRBV15 to TRBJ2-3; D possibly corresponds to TRBD2 (7 bases). Germline CDR1 is LNHNV and CDR2 is YYDKDF (reference sequence). The CDR3 runs to 13 residues. The V gene lost 1 base and the J gene lost 11 bases, with 13 bases spanning the gap. Here the CDR3 DNA reads TGTGCCACCAGCAGAGGTACTAGGGGGGGGCAGTATTTT. It is translated as CATSRGTRGGQYF.

This chain joins TRBV6-4 and TRBJ2-3; D unclear. CDR1 is MRHNA, CDR2 SNTAGT, per germline. V lost 0 bases to trimming and J lost 10 bases, with 11 bases between them. The CDR3 length is 13 residues. The CDR3 spells CASSDSGFFPQYF. CDR3 sequence (DNA): TGTGCCAGCAGTGACTCCGGGTTTTTTCCGCAGTATTTT.

The J gene is TRBJ1-2, the V gene TRBV2; D not resolved. CDR3 size: 15 residues. V was pared by 3 bases and J by 4 bases, with 15 bases between. Germline CDR1 is SNHLY and CDR2 is FYNNEI. The CDR3 loop is CASSDGGISRYGYTF. CDR3 DNA: TGTGCCAGCAGTGACGGCGGTATCAGCCGCTATGGCTACACCTTC.

This chain links TRBV5-4 with TRBJ2-3; D is uncertain. This CDR3 is 14 amino acids long. Germline assignment: CDR1 SGHNT and CDR2 YYREEE (reference sequence). Trimming shortened V by 0 bases and J by 2 bases, and 7 bases separated the two germline ends. The CDR3 nucleotides are TGTGCCAGCAGCTTGGGCAGATTCACAGATACGCAGTATTTT. Its translation: CASSLGRFTDTQYF.

This clone showed up just once. CDR3 nucleotide sequence: TGTGCCAGCAGCTTCCCCAGACCCGGGACTATTAATACCGGGGAGCTGTTTTTT. Translation: CASSFPRPGTINTGELFF. The chain combines TRBV5-4 with TRBJ2-2; 7 bases line up with TRBD2. With V trimmed by 2 bases and J by 5 bases, 15 bases remained unmatched. The CDR3 spans 18 residues. Germline V CDR1 and CDR2: SGHNT, YYREEE (reference sequence).

This clone was seen a single time. CDR3 bases: TGTGCCAGCAGCAAAAACTCTACGGGGTACCCTGCCTACAATGAGCAGTTCTTC. As protein: CASSKNSTGYPAYNEQFF. The chain has TRBV6-7 and TRBJ2-1, with D maybe TRBD2 (5 bases). TRBV6-7 is an ORF, and what it does is uncertain. V lost 6 bases and J lost 2, with 23 bases in between. The CDR3 consists of 18 residues.

The chain is built from TRBV28 and TRBJ1-5; possibly TRBD1 for D (6 bases). The length of the CDR3 is 15 residues. The V end lost 6 bases, the J end lost 0 bases, and 12 bases lay between the germline ends. Germline assignment: CDR1 MDHEN and CDR2 SYDVKM. CDR3 region: CASRTDRISNQPQHF. DNA for the CDR3: TGTGCCAGCAGGACGGACAGAATTAGCAATCAGCCCCAGCATTTT.

This clone was observed a handful of times. The chain has TRBV9 and TRBJ1-6; possibly TRBD1 for D (5 bases). Germline V CDR1 and CDR2: SGDLS, YYNGEE. The germline V and J ends were trimmed by 1 base and 10 bases, with 18 bases remaining between them. This CDR3 spans 16 amino acids. The CDR3 nucleotides are TGTGCCAGCAGCGTATCCCAAGACAGTTCAGGATCACCCCTCCACTTT. Translating gives CASSVSQDSSGSPLHF. Drawing the rest from reference TRBV9 and TRBJ1-6, the complete variable domain is DSGVTQTPKHLITATGQRVTLRCSPRSGDLSVYWYQQSLDQGLQFLIQYYNGEERAKGNILERFSAQQFPDLHSELNLSSLELGDSALYFCASSVSQDSSGSPLHFGNGTRLTVT.

The rearrangement links TRBV2 to TRBJ1-3; D remains ambiguous. CDR3 length equals 18 residues. In germline, CDR1 is SNHLY, CDR2 FYNNEI. Trimming took off 6 bases at V and 9 bases at J, with 30 bases between the two ends. CDR3 DNA: TGTGCCAGCAGAGGAAGGTTGGTGCAGGCCAATACATACACCACCATATATTTT. This sequence encodes CASRGRLVQANTYTTIYF.

J is TRBJ2-3 and V is TRBV19; the D gene is possibly TRBD2 (5 bases). This CDR3 is 13 amino acids long. V was cut by 9 bases and J by 8 bases, with 18 bases left in between. CDR1 is LNHDA, CDR2 SQIVND, per germline (reference sequence). CDR3 loop: CASREGSRVTQYF. CDR3 in DNA: TGTGCCAGCCGGGAAGGGAGTAGGGTTACGCAGTATTTT.

A word on this clone: Sequence at one end of the junction differs from germline and may be a read error. The CDR3 reads CASSLDTNQETQYF. The CDR3 DNA reads TGTGCTAGCAGCTTAGACACGAACCAAGAGACCCAGTACTTC. The V and J genes are TRBV7-7 and TRBJ2-5; D gene unclear. The CDR3 sequence is 14 residues long. The V gene's germline CDR1 is SSHAT and CDR2 FNYEAQ (reference sequence).

V and J are TRBV7-8 and TRBJ2-2, with TRBD1 identical over 8 bases. The CDR3 is 16 residues long. V gave up 4 bases and J gave up 0 bases; unmatched junction bases: 4. CDR1 is SGHVS and CDR2 is FQNEAQ in the germline V gene. Here the CDR3 DNA reads TGTGCCAGCAGCTCTCCAGGGGGCGCGAACACCGGGGAGCTGTTTTTT. Its protein is CASSSPGGANTGELFF.

J is TRBJ2-7 and V is TRBV5-1, with a tentative D call TRBD1 (5 bases). Trimming removed 3 bases from V and 2 bases from J, with 9 bases in between. CDR1 and CDR2 from the germline V gene are SGHRS and YFSETQ. The CDR3 length is 13 residues. The CDR3 sequence: CASSSTGPYEQYF. CDR3 coding DNA: TGCGCCAGCAGCTCAACAGGCCCCTACGAGCAGTACTTC. The variable domain in full, with the rest retrieved from reference TRBV5-1 and TRBJ2-7, is KAGVTQTPRYLIKTRGQQVTLSCSPISGHRSVSWYQQTPGQGLQFLFEYFSETQRNKGNFPGRFSGRQFSNSRSEMNVSTLELGDSALYLCASSSTGPYEQYFGPGTRLTVT.

CDR3 region: CASSLYRGNTEAFF. The CDR3 bases are TGTGCCAGCAGCTTGTACAGGGGAAACACTGAAGCTTTCTTT. The chain is built from TRBV7-9 and TRBJ1-1; 7 nucleotides align to TRBD1. Germline V gene lookup returns CDR1 SEHNR and CDR2 FQNEAQ (reference sequence). This CDR3 region has 14 residues. Losses at the gene ends were 3 bases for V and 2 bases for J; bases not matched to a gene: 3.

The V call is TRBV7-2, the J call TRBJ1-2, with TRBD1 matching over 9 bases. After removal of 5 bases from V and 6 bases from J, the junction contained 4 bases not matched to a gene. The V gene's germline CDR1 is SGHTA and CDR2 FQGNSA. The CDR3 is made up of 13 amino acids. As DNA, the CDR3 is TGTGCCAGCAGCATAAGGGACAGGGATGGCTACACCTTC. Translation: CASSIRDRDGYTF.

The V gene is TRBV2, the J gene TRBJ1-2, with D maybe TRBD1 (6 bases). Germline V gene data show CDR1 as SNHLY and CDR2 as FYNNEI. V lost 2 bases and J lost 5, with 18 bases in between. The CDR3 runs to 16 residues. Written as DNA, the CDR3 is TGTGCCAGCAGTGAATATTCACTGGACAGCTTTTATGGCTACACCTTC. This translates into CASSEYSLDSFYGYTF.